The 27 T cell receptor beta chains below come from one sample, sequenced in a study of cytomegalovirus exposure and HLA in healthy donors. Vbeta (60) and Jbeta (13) primers were used in the PCR. Profiled with immunoSEQ multiplex PCR; TCRdb holds only in-frame clones, not every one. Of about 160,000 clones listed, 82% were seen once; the top ten hold over 8.5%. The specimen was PBMCs. The source of these receptors is a man aged 50-59 years in good health and CMV-seropositive.

V and J are TRBV4-1 and TRBJ2-7, with D possibly TRBD2 on 6 matching bases. Trimming left V 0 bases short and J 6 bases short, with 9 bases between. In germline, CDR1 is MGHRA, CDR2 YSYEKL. This CDR3 contains 13 residues. The CDR3: CASSQDLGGEQYF. CDR3 bases: TGCGCCAGCAGCCAAGACTTGGGGGGCGAGCAGTACTTC.

V usage is TRBV4-3 and J usage is TRBJ2-7; a weak D match, TRBD1 (5 bases). Germline loops: CDR1 LGHNA, CDR2 YSLEER. The V gene lost 1 base and the J gene lost 1 base, with 14 bases spanning the gap. The length of the CDR3 is 16 residues. The CDR3 loop is CASSQVGVTASYEQYF. The CDR3 DNA sequence: TGCGCCAGCAGCCAAGTTGGTGTGACAGCATCCTACGAGCAGTACTTC.

The J gene is TRBJ1-6, the V gene TRBV9; 7 nucleotides match TRBD1. The CDR3 is 14 residues long. CDR1 and CDR2 from the germline V gene are SGDLS and YYNGEE. V was clipped by 4 bases and J by 8 bases; unmatched bases: 6. CDR3 amino acids: CASSPMTGHSPLHF. For the CDR3, the DNA is TGTGCCAGCAGCCCAATGACAGGGCATTCACCCCTCCACTTT.

The chain links TRBV28 to TRBJ2-2; the match to TRBD1 covers 11 bases. CDR1 is MDHEN and CDR2 is SYDVKM in the germline V gene. With V trimmed by 6 bases and J by 2 bases, 2 bases remained unmatched. This CDR3 has 15 residues. Written as DNA, the CDR3 is TGTGCCAGCAGGGACAGGGGGCGAAACACCGGGGAGCTGTTTTTT. Its translation is CASRDRGRNTGELFF.

This clone occurred a few times. This chain links TRBV25-1 with TRBJ2-3; D perhaps matches TRBD1 (6 bases). CDR3 length: 13 amino acids. Germline V gene sequence: CDR1 MGHDK, CDR2 SYGVNS. Trimming left V 11 bases short and J 2 bases short, with 14 bases between. The DNA of the CDR3 is TGTGCCCCGGGACACAACCTCACAGATACGCAGTATTTT. Translation: CAPGHNLTDTQYF.

The table lists this clone with a count of one. This chain joins TRBV7-9 and TRBJ1-2; D gene unclear. CDR3 length equals 11 residues. Trimming cost V 1 base and J 8 bases, with 5 bases left between them. Per the germline V gene, CDR1 is SEHNR and CDR2 is FQNEAQ (reference sequence). The CDR3 loop reads CASSLDSGYTF. CDR3 sequence (DNA): TGTGCCAGCAGCTTAGACTCGGGCTACACCTTC.

As regards this clone: Other nucleotide sequences in the sample specify the same CDR3. The chain recombines TRBV7-9 with TRBJ2-5; TRBD2 matches at 13 bases. Germline CDR1 and CDR2: SEHNR and FQNEAQ (reference sequence). The CDR3 has 15 residues. V was pared by 1 base and J by 4 bases, with 0 bases of the junction left unmatched. CDR3 sequence: CASSLGLAGGETQYF. The DNA for the CDR3 is TGTGCCAGCAGCTTAGGACTAGCGGGAGGAGAGACCCAGTACTTC.

This clone showed up just a few times. At one of its ends the junction is not consistent with the germline gene, which may arise from a read error. V gene TRBV9 combines with J gene TRBJ1-6; D unclear. CDR1 and CDR2 from the germline V gene are SGDLS and YYNGEE. The CDR3 is 12 amino acids. The DNA of the CDR3 is TGTGCCAGCAGCACTCGACAAATCGGCGTCAACTTT. Residues: CASSTRQIGVNF.

This clone was observed a handful of times. The V gene is TRBV6-6, the J gene TRBJ1-6; D possibly corresponds to TRBD1 (6 bases). Deletions cut 0 bases from V and 9 bases from J, with 9 bases between. The CDR3 sequence is 14 residues long. Germline CDR1 reads MNHNY; CDR2 reads SVGAGI (reference sequence). CDR3 nucleotides: TGTGCCAGCAGTTACTCCACAGGGTTTTCACCCCTCCACTTT. This gives the protein CASSYSTGFSPLHF.

This clone has a handful of counts. The chain employs TRBV5-4 and TRBJ1-6; a possible D gene is TRBD1 (5 bases). Germline V lookup: CDR1 SGHNT, CDR2 YYREEE (reference sequence). The CDR3 extends over 14 amino acids. V lost 10 bases, J lost 5 bases, and 16 bases lay in between. CDR3 residues: CAAKEGRNNSPLHF. In DNA, the CDR3 is TGTGCCGCGAAGGAGGGGCGGAATAATTCACCCCTCCACTTT. Supplemented by reference TRBV5-4 and TRBJ1-6, the full variable domain reads ETGVTQSPTHLIKTRGQQVTLRCSSQSGHNTVSWYQQALGQGPQFIFQYYREEENGRGNFPPRFSGLQFPNYSSELNVNALELDDSALYLCAAKEGRNNSPLHFGNGTRLTVT.

This rearrangement joins TRBV29-1 to TRBJ2-3; D unresolved. The V end lost 3 bases, the J end lost 1 base, and 8 bases lay between the germline ends. The length of the CDR3 is 13 residues. Germline CDR1 reads SQVTM; CDR2 reads ANQGSEA. The CDR3 DNA reads TGCAGCGTTGAGGCCCTTCGCACAGATACGCAGTATTTT. Residues: CSVEALRTDTQYF.

The chain recombines TRBV5-4 with TRBJ1-2; weak D call: TRBD1 (6 bases). Germline V CDR1 and CDR2: SGHNT, YYREEE (reference sequence). Trimming pared 4 bases from V and 3 bases from J, leaving 10 bases between. The CDR3 consists of 13 residues. The CDR3, as DNA: TGTGCCAGCAGCATAAGGACAGACTATGGCTACACCTTC. This codes for CASSIRTDYGYTF.

This chain uses TRBV2 with TRBJ2-1; D might be TRBD2 (6 bases). The ends were cut back, 5 bases at V and 5 bases at J, with 13 bases in the middle. Germline CDR1 reads SNHLY; CDR2 reads FYNNEI. CDR3 length equals 14 residues. The CDR3 nucleotides read TGTGCCAGCAGTCGGGCGGGGTTTAACAATGAGCAGTTCTTC. Its protein product is CASSRAGFNNEQFF. The variable domain in full, with the rest retrieved from reference TRBV2 and TRBJ2-1, is EPEVTQTPSHQVTQMGQEVILRCVPISNHLYFYWYRQILGQKVEFLVSFYNNEISEKSEIFDDQFSVERPDGSNFTLKIRSTKLEDSAMYFCASSRAGFNNEQFFGPGTRLTVL.

This rearrangement joins TRBV7-2 to TRBJ2-1; TRBD2 aligns across 7 bases. The CDR3 has 15 residues. The germline V gene has CDR1 SGHTA and CDR2 FQGNSA. Trimming cost V 4 bases and J 4 bases; bases outside gene matches: 7. CDR3 residues: CASSSGGLNYNEQFF. In DNA form, the CDR3 reads TGTGCCAGCAGCTCGGGGGGACTCAATTACAATGAGCAGTTCTTC.

The gene calls are TRBV4-3 and TRBJ2-7; no clear D gene. The CDR3 length is 14 residues. Germline CDR1 LGHNA, CDR2 YSLEER. Trimming cost V 4 bases and J 0 bases, with 10 bases left between them. For the CDR3, the DNA is TGCGCCAGCAGCCCCTTCCACAGCTCCTACGAGCAGTACTTC. This codes for CASSPFHSSYEQYF.

The chain combines TRBV5-4 with TRBJ2-7; D perhaps matches TRBD1 (6 bases). V was cut by 0 bases and J by 3 bases, with 13 bases left in between. Germline V gene lookup returns CDR1 SGHNT and CDR2 YYREEE (reference sequence). The CDR3 loop spans 15 amino acids. Written as DNA, the CDR3 is TGTGCCAGCAGCTTGGGCGGACAGATAAACTACGAGCAGTACTTC. Translated, it gives CASSLGGQINYEQYF.

The rearrangement joins TRBV13 to TRBJ2-7; D possibly corresponds to TRBD1 (5 bases). Per germline, CDR1 PRHDT and CDR2 FYEKMQ (reference sequence). The CDR3 has 14 residues. The V and J ends lost 4 bases and 0 bases respectively, with 10 bases between them. The CDR3 DNA reads TGTGCCAGCAGCTCCCAGACAGACTCCTACGAGCAGTACTTC. It encodes CASSSQTDSYEQYF.

In regard to this clone: This sample also contains other DNA sequences that code for the same CDR3. The chain has TRBV7-3 and TRBJ1-1; perhaps TRBD1 as D (5 bases). Deletions cut 4 bases from V and 0 bases from J, with 6 bases between. The CDR3 runs to 13 residues. The V gene's germline CDR1 is SGHTA and CDR2 FQGTGA. The CDR3 spells CASSSTVNTEAFF. Here the CDR3 DNA reads TGTGCCAGCAGCTCGACAGTGAACACTGAAGCTTTCTTT.

The V and J genes are TRBV7-2 and TRBJ1-1, with 8 nucleotides matching TRBD1. In germline, CDR1 is SGHTA, CDR2 FQGNSA. V shed 4 bases, J shed 4 bases, and the junction held 5 bases outside the gene matches. CDR3 length equals 14 residues. CDR3 in amino acids: CASSSSQGATEAFF. CDR3 bases: TGTGCCAGCAGCTCTAGCCAGGGGGCCACTGAAGCTTTCTTT.

This clone has more than one count but fewer than ten. The V call is TRBV19, the J call TRBJ1-6; 9 bases fit TRBD1. From germline, CDR1 is LNHDA and CDR2 SQIVND (reference sequence). V lost 8 bases and J lost 0; bases outside the gene matches: 17. There are 20 residues in the CDR3. As DNA, the CDR3 is TGTGCCAGTCGCACCCGGACAGGGGTCGATTTTAGCTCCTATAATTCACCCCTCCACTTT. It is translated as CASRTRTGVDFSSYNSPLHF.

The chain carries TRBV19 and TRBJ1-4; weak D call: TRBD1 (6 bases). V dropped 8 bases and J dropped 3 bases, with 10 bases sitting between them. Germline values: CDR1 LNHDA, CDR2 SQIVND (reference sequence). The CDR3 extends over 13 amino acids. CDR3 in amino acids: CASRGQPNEKLFF. DNA of the CDR3: TGTGCCAGTCGCGGACAGCCTAATGAAAAACTGTTTTTT.

The chain is built from TRBV5-1 and TRBJ2-3; 8 bases agree with TRBD1. With 4 bases clipped from V and 0 bases from J, the junction kept 10 bases outside the gene matches. The germline V gene has CDR1 SGHRS and CDR2 YFSETQ. CDR3 length: 17 residues. CDR3 bases: TGCGCCAGCAGCGTGGGACAGGCTCGCCCCAGCACAGATACGCAGTATTTT. It encodes CASSVGQARPSTDTQYF.

V gene TRBV7-9 combines with J gene TRBJ2-7; no reliable D call. Per germline, CDR1 SEHNR and CDR2 FQNEAQ (reference sequence). V gave up 3 bases and J gave up 2 bases, with 8 bases separating them. This CDR3 is 13 amino acids long. The CDR3 loop reads CASSLGRAYEQYF. CDR3 sequence (DNA): TGTGCCAGCAGCTTGGGCAGAGCCTACGAGCAGTACTTC.

The chain uses TRBV4-2 and TRBJ2-2; D is possibly TRBD1 (5 bases). From germline, CDR1 is LGHNA and CDR2 YNFKEQ. The V and J ends lost 1 base and 7 bases respectively, with 16 bases between them. The CDR3 is 16 amino acids. The CDR3 sequence is CASSQVLSRVGGELFF. In DNA form, the CDR3 reads TGTGCCAGCAGCCAAGTGCTTTCCAGGGTGGGCGGGGAGCTGTTTTTT.

The V call is TRBV7-9, the J call TRBJ1-1; 8 positions agree with TRBD1. Germline assignment: CDR1 SEHNR and CDR2 FQNEAQ (reference sequence). The trim removed 4 bases at V and 10 bases at J, leaving 14 bases unmatched. CDR3 size: 15 residues. CDR3 in DNA: TGTGCCAGCAGCTCAGGGGGACAGGAGACTTTCGGAGCTTTCTTT. It yields the protein CASSSGGQETFGAFF. Filled out from reference TRBV7-9 and TRBJ1-1, the complete variable domain reads DTGVSQNPRHKITKRGQNVTFRCDPISEHNRLYWYRQTLGQGPEFLTYFQNEAQLEKSRLLSDRFSAERPKGSFSTLEIQRTEQGDSAMYLCASSSGGQETFGAFFGQGTRLTVV.

V is TRBV9 and J is TRBJ2-1; unclear D gene. Germline CDR1 SGDLS, CDR2 YYNGEE. V lost 2 bases and J lost 7, with 7 bases in between. The CDR3 has 12 residues. DNA of the CDR3: TGTGCCAGCAGCGTGGCTTCAAATGAGCAGTTCTTC. Translation gives CASSVASNEQFF.

The V call is TRBV10-3, the J call TRBJ1-6; 10 positions agree with TRBD1. V shed 6 bases and J 6 bases; nucleotides not matched to a gene: 5. CDR1 ENHRY and CDR2 SYGVKD come from the germline V gene. The CDR3 runs 15 residues. The CDR3 DNA follows: TGTGCCATCAGAGCGGGACAGGGGAGTAATTCACCCCTCCACTTT. Translation: CAIRAGQGSNSPLHF.